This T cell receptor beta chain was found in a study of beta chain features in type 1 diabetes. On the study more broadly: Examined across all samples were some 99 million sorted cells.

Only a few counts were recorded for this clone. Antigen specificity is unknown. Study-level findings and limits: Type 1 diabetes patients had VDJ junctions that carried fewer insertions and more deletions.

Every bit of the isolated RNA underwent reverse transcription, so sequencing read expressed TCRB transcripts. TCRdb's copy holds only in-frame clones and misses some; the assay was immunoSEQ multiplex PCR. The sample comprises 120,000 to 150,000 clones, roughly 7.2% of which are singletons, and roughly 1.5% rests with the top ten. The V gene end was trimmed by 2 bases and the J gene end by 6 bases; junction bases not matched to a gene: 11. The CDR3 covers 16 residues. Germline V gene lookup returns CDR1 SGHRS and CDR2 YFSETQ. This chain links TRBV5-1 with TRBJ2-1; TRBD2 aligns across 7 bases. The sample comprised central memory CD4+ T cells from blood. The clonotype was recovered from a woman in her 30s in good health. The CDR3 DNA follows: TGCGCCAGCAGCTTTGGGACTAAAGATCTAGCCAATGAGCAGTTCTTC. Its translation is CASSFGTKDLANEQFF.